This T cell receptor beta chain appears in the sequencing data of a study of blood T cell repertoires in COVID-19. As for the study in general: T cells, B-cell-depleted T cells, or PBMCs supplied cDNA or gDNA.

Deletions cut 6 bases from V and 2 bases from J, with 11 bases between. Germline lookup yields CDR1 SGHNT and CDR2 YENEEA. This CDR3 region has 13 residues. Individuals aged roughly 18 to 90 years were recruited from fewer than 30 US areas. Those designated as exposed participants met a COVID-19 case within 2 weeks before study entry. Original analysis: Amplification from reference gene primers served as the basis for estimated nucleated cell counts. Produced via immunoSEQ multiplex PCR; TCRdb's table is partial and in-frame only. V and J calls and clone size are as listed in that table; D and trimming were resolved from the DNA. Counted here are about 260,000 clones, about 90% occurring once; the ten biggest clones make up over 0.85%.

This TCR was recovered from a man in his fifties who had been exposed to COVID-19. This chain joins TRBV11-3 and TRBJ2-7, with TRBD1 as a possible D gene (6 bases). The sample taken for sequencing was PBMCs or T cells enriched from blood (not recorded which). The CDR3 nucleotides are TGTGCCAGCAGAATACAGGGCCCCTACGAGCAGTACTTC. This codes for CASRIQGPYEQYF.